This TCR beta chain originates from a study of glioma-infiltrating T cells (TCRdb year 2016). Turning to the overall study: TCR alpha- and beta-chain repertoires were sequenced from glioma tissue, non-neoplastic brain tissue and matched peripheral blood mononuclear cells. Each tissue-infiltrating repertoire was compared with the same patient's peripheral blood repertoire to measure divergence between tissue and blood T-cell populations. The paired cohort was made up of three low-grade glioma patients, seven to nine primary glioblastoma patients and three non-glioma patients who contributed non-neoplastic brain tissue. Study-wide findings and limitations: Small numbers underpinned the group comparisons: eight glioblastoma patients, three low-grade glioma patients and three non-neoplastic patients. VJ-independent divergence between tissue and blood was below expectation in non-neoplastic patients but above expectation in all gliomas, especially low-grade gliomas. Very few CDR3 sequences were shared between tissue and blood, attributed to high CDR3 diversity and limited sampling.

This clonotype was seen a single time. No antigen is known for it. A much larger clone is a single base away; this may be a read error. The iRepertoire nested amplicon-rescue multiplex PCR (arm-PCR) platform was used to amplify TCR alpha and beta CDR3 regions from RNA. The input for one-step reverse transcription and amplification was roughly 95-400 ng of tissue mRNA or PBMC total RNA. Following bead purification, Illumina adapters were added by a secondary multiplex PCR, and the libraries were gel-purified between 200 and 400 bp. Libraries carried internal 6-nucleotide barcodes used for demultiplexing. The libraries were sequenced on an Illumina MiSeq using 2x220 or 2x250 nucleotide paired-end reads. The study's own analysis went as follows. Paired reads were merged with FLASH 1.2.11 and aligned to the GRCh37 human genome with BWA-MEM before extracting TRA and TRB reads. An IMGT-derived reference of cassette sequences and CDR3 motifs, with pseudogenes included, was used for V and J assignment. Reads were translated in three frames, and productive CDR3s were defined as those with a C...FGXG motif and no stop codons. Unique combinations of V-J cassette pair and CDR3 amino acid sequence were defined as clonotypes. Hamming distance filtering was applied to reads, with thresholds set by the sequence error rate of each sample in mapped regions. TCRdb trimmed the raw reads at Q25, called clones with MiXCR and kept productive beta chains. Each entry is one CDR3 protein sequence, shown with its most common DNA and genes. For this entry, the V and J calls and clone size follow TCRdb and not the study's own pipeline. Within this sample are under 200,000 distinct CDR3 sequences, with around 45% of them counted one time only. The ten largest clones capture around 5.3% of the sample.

The CDR3 measures 19 amino acids from cysteine to phenylalanine. The only DNA kept is the CDR3, 57 bases in frame from the first base. From V the trimming removes 0 bases and from J it removes 2 bases, while the gene matches leave 11 bases of the junction unaccounted for. From the germline V gene, CDR1 is MNHEY and CDR2 is SVGEGT. The sequencing input was glioma tissue, nonneoplastic brain tissue, or PBMCs (not recorded which). The V and J genes are TRBV6-2 or TRBV6-3 and TRBJ2-1; the junction holds 9 bases that match TRBD2. The clonotype originates from a human donor with low-grade glioma or glioblastoma, undergoing nonglioma brain surgery, or in good health (not recorded which). The CDR3 reads CASSYSGSGRAGTYNEQFF. The DNA reads TGTGCCAGCAGTTACTCGGGTAGCGGGAGAGCCGGCACCTACAATGAGCAGTTCTTC.